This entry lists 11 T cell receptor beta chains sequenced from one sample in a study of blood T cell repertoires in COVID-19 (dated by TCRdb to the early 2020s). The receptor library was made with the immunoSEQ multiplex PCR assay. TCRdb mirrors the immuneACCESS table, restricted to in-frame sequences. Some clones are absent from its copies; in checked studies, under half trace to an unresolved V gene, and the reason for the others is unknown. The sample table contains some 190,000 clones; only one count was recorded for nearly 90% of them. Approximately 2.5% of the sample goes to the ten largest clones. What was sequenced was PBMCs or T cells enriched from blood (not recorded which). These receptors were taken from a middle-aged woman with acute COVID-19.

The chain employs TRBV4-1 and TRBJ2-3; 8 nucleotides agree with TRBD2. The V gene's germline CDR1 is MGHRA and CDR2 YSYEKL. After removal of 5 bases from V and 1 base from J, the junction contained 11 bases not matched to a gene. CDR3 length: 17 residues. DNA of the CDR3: TGCGCCAGCAGCTTAGAATCGGGGGGGCTTGGCACAGATACGCAGTATTTT. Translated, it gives CASSLESGGLGTDTQYF.

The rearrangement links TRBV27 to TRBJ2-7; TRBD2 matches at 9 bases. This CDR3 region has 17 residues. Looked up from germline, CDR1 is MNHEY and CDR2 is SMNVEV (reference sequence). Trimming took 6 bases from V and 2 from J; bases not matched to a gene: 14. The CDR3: CASSLQAVAGVTYEQYF. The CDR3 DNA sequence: TGTGCCAGCAGCCTTCAAGCAGTAGCGGGGGTGACCTACGAGCAGTACTTC.

CDR3 in DNA: TGTGCCAGCAGTACGCCCGGGGAGGGCAATCAGCCCCAGCATTTT. Translation gives CASSTPGEGNQPQHF. V gene TRBV28 combines with J gene TRBJ1-5; D gene uncertain. The V gene lost 5 bases and the J gene lost 2 bases, with 13 bases spanning the gap. CDR3 length: 15 residues. The V gene's germline CDR1 is MDHEN and CDR2 SYDVKM.

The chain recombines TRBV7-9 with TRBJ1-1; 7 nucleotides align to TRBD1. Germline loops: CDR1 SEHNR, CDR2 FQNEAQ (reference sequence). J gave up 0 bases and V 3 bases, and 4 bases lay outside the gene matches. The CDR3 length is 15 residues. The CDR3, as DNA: TGTGCCAGCAGCTTGAAGGGGGCTCTGAACACTGAAGCTTTCTTT. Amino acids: CASSLKGALNTEAFF. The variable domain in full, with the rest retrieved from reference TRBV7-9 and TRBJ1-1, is DTGVSQNPRHKITKRGQNVTFRCDPISEHNRLYWYRQTLGQGPEFLTYFQNEAQLEKSRLLSDRFSAERPKGSFSTLEIQRTEQGDSAMYLCASSLKGALNTEAFFGQGTRLTVV.

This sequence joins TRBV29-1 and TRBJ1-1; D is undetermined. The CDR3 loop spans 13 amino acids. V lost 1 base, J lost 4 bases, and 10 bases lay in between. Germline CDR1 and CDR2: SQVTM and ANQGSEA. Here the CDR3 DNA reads TGCAGCGTTGAAGGCGGGAAAGGCACTGAAGCTTTCTTT. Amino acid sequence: CSVEGGKGTEAFF. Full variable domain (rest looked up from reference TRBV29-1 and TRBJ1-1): SAVISQKPSRDICQRGTSLTIQCQVDSQVTMMFWYRQQPGQSLTLIATANQGSEATYESGFVIDKFPISRPNLTFSTLTVSNMSPEDSSIYLCSVEGGKGTEAFFGQGTRLTVV.

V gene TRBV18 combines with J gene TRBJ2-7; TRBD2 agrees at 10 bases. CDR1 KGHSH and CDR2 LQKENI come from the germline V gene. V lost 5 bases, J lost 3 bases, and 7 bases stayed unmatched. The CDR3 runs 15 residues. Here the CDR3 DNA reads TGTGCCAGCTCAGGAGCGGGAGGGGCAGGCTACGAGCAGTACTTC. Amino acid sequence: CASSGAGGAGYEQYF.

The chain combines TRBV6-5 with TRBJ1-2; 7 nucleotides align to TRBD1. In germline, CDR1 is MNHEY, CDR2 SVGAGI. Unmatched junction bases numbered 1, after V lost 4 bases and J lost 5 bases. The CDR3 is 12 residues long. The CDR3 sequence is CASSSTGYGYTF. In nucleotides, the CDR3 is TGTGCCAGCAGTTCGACAGGGTATGGCTACACCTTC.

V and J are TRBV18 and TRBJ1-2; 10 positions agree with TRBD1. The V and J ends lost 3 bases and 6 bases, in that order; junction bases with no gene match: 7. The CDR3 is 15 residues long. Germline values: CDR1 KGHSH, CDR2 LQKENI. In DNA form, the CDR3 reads TGTGCCAGCTCACCCCTTGGACAGGGGGAGAATGGCTACACCTTC. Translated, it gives CASSPLGQGENGYTF.

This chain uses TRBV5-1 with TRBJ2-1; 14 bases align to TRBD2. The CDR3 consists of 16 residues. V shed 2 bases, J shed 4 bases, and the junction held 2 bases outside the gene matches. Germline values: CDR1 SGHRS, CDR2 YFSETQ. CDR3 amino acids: CASSLRTSGGYNEQFF. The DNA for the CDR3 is TGCGCCAGCAGCTTAAGGACTAGCGGGGGGTACAATGAGCAGTTCTTC. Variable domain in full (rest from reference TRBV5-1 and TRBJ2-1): KAGVTQTPRYLIKTRGQQVTLSCSPISGHRSVSWYQQTPGQGLQFLFEYFSETQRNKGNFPGRFSGRQFSNSRSEMNVSTLELGDSALYLCASSLRTSGGYNEQFFGPGTRLTVL.

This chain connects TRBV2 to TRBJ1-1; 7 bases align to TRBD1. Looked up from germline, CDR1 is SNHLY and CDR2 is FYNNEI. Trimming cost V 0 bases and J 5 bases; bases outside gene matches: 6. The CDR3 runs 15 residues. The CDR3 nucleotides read TGTGCCAGCAGTGAAGCCCGACAGGGATGGACTGAAGCTTTCTTT. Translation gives CASSEARQGWTEAFF. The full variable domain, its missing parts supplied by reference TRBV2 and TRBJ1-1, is EPEVTQTPSHQVTQMGQEVILRCVPISNHLYFYWYRQILGQKVEFLVSFYNNEISEKSEIFDDQFSVERPDGSNFTLKIRSTKLEDSAMYFCASSEARQGWTEAFFGQGTRLTVV.

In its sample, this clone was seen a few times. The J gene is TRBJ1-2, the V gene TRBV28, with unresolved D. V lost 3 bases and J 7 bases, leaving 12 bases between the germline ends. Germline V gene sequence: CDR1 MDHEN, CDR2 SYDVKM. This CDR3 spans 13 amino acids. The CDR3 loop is CASSLEEMGGYTF. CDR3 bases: TGTGCCAGCAGTTTGGAGGAAATGGGTGGCTACACCTTC.